The next 11 T cell receptor beta chains were all read from a single sample in a study of T cells expressing NK-cell markers. From its re-call of the 5' RACE reads, TCRdb lists each CDR3 protein once, without DNA. Its table lists 120,000 to 150,000 distinct CDR3 sequences. Sequencing was done on a sample of blood T cells: a sorted CD56 or NKG2C T cell subset, CD4+ or CD8+ T cells, or bulk PBMC T cells (not recorded which). These receptors were taken from a man younger than 35 in good health.

The genes are TRBV3-1 and TRBJ2-3; TCRdb's D gene call, TRBD1, goes unchecked for lack of DNA. From germline, CDR1 is LGHDT and CDR2 YNNKEL (reference sequence). The CDR3 spans 16 residues. CDR3 protein: CASKPSGTESVHTQYF.

This rearrangement joins TRBV5-1 to TRBJ2-5; without DNA, the TCRdb call of TRBD1 cannot be checked. The germline CDR1 and CDR2 sequences are SGHRS and YFSETQ. The CDR3 spans 15 residues. The chain's CDR3 is CASSLVARGEETQYF.

The chain links TRBV6-4 to TRBJ2-1; no DNA is available, so the TRBD1 call from TCRdb remains unchecked. Germline CDR1 and CDR2: MRHNA and SNTAGT. The CDR3 is made up of 15 amino acids. The CDR3 loop reads CASSQKDGTFNEQFF.

The V call is TRBV4-1, the J call TRBJ2-1; lacking DNA, the TRBD1 call made by TCRdb goes unchecked. The CDR3 contains 16 residues. The germline V gene has CDR1 MGHRA and CDR2 YSYEKL. CDR3 residues: CASSPGGGPTYNEQFF.

This sequence joins TRBV12-3 or TRBV12-4 and TRBJ2-3; as DNA is missing, the TRBD1 call by TCRdb cannot be tested. There are 14 residues in the CDR3. CDR3 amino acids: CASRPGLASDTQYF.

CDR3 residues: CASSQEWTGGTDTQYF. The chain has TRBV14 and TRBJ2-3; with no DNA, the TCRdb D assignment of TRBD1 cannot be verified. CDR3 size: 16 residues. Germline-derived CDR1 and CDR2 are SGHDN and FVKESK. The whole variable domain, remainder taken from reference TRBV14 and TRBJ2-3, is EAGVTQFPSHSVIEKGQTVTLRCDPISGHDNLYWYRRVMGKEIKFLLHFVKESKQDESGMPNNRFLAERTGGTYSTLKVQPAELEDSGVYFCASSQEWTGGTDTQYFGPGTRLTVL.

This chain joins TRBV6-2 or TRBV6-3 and TRBJ1-1. The CDR3 loop spans 11 amino acids. Germline CDR1 MNHEY, CDR2 SVGEGT. This CDR3 is CASSLQSEAFF.

The rearrangement uses TRBV5-4 and TRBJ2-1. The germline V gene encodes CDR1 SGHNT and CDR2 YYREEE (reference sequence). The CDR3 consists of 13 residues. The CDR3 sequence is CASSLNRDNEQFF.

The chain recombines TRBV24-1 with TRBJ1-1. Germline V gene sequence: CDR1 KGHDR, CDR2 SFDVKD. This CDR3 is built from 13 residues. The CDR3 sequence is CATSADHNTEAFF.

The rearrangement links TRBV27 to TRBJ1-2; TCRdb indicates TRBD1, and absent DNA this call remains unverified. The CDR3 is made up of 13 amino acids. Germline loops: CDR1 MNHEY, CDR2 SMNVEV (reference sequence). The CDR3 region is CASSLSRGWGYTF.

The chain joins TRBV19 to TRBJ2-2; the TRBD1 assignment by TCRdb is unverifiable without DNA. CDR1 and CDR2 (germline): LNHDA, SQIVND (reference sequence). The CDR3 spans 17 residues. The CDR3 reads CASSHLGQTPNTGELFF.